The 17 T cell receptor beta chains presented below share a single source sample, sequenced in a study of human T cells and chemical hapten exposure. The time point was: pre-sensitization, week 0. The treatment was: therapeutic diphenylcyclopropenone sensitization with weekly scalp DPC. TCRdb re-derived calls from the RACE reads in MiXCR, one entry per CDR3 protein. Of about 60,000 distinct CDR3 sequences in the sample, 10% to 12% were seen once. This specimen was whole blood, taken in connection with sensitization to the hapten diphenylcyclopropenone (DPC). Every receptor here comes from a woman aged 40 to 50 with alopecia areata. Some clones in this sample may be carry-over from other donors' samples.

This clonotype was counted ten times or more. The chain combines TRBV7-2 with TRBJ2-3; 11 bases map to TRBD1. V shed 7 bases and J 6 bases; nucleotides not matched to a gene: 6. The CDR3 is 14 amino acids. In germline, CDR1 is SGHTA, CDR2 FQGNSA. CDR3 coding DNA: TGTGCCAGCACCATCGGACAGGGGGCGGATACGCAGTATTTT. This gives the protein CASTIGQGADTQYF.

This clonotype was seen a handful of times. V is TRBV6-6 and J is TRBJ2-1, with 14 bases that match TRBD2. This CDR3 comprises 15 residues. V gave up 11 bases and J gave up 10 bases; unmatched junction bases: 13. The germline gives CDR1 MNHNY, CDR2 SVGAGI (reference sequence). This CDR3 is CAGRLAGGPIGEQFF. The CDR3 coding sequence is TGTGCCGGCCGACTAGCGGGGGGGCCAATAGGAGAGCAGTTCTTC.

The sample holds many counts of this clonotype. The V call is TRBV24-1, the J call TRBJ2-1; no clear D. Germline V gives CDR1 KGHDR, CDR2 SFDVKD. The V end was cut by 2 bases, the J end by 0 bases, with 10 bases between. The CDR3 spans 16 residues. This chain's CDR3 is CATSDYGPSSYNEQFF. CDR3 nucleotides: TGTGCCACCAGTGATTACGGACCGAGCTCCTACAATGAGCAGTTCTTC.

This chain connects TRBV7-9 to TRBJ2-5; TRBD1 might be the D (6 bases). Trimming removed 4 bases at V and 1 base at J, with 10 bases between. Germline V gene sequence: CDR1 SEHNR, CDR2 FQNEAQ (reference sequence). This CDR3 is 14 amino acids long. The CDR3 spells CASSSTTGQETQYF. The CDR3 nucleotides read TGTGCCAGCAGCTCTACGACAGGCCAAGAGACCCAGTACTTC. Full variable domain (rest looked up from reference TRBV7-9 and TRBJ2-5): DTGVSQNPRHKITKRGQNVTFRCDPISEHNRLYWYRQTLGQGPEFLTYFQNEAQLEKSRLLSDRFSAERPKGSFSTLEIQRTEQGDSAMYLCASSSTTGQETQYFGPGTRLLVL.

This clonotype appeared many times. The CDR3 DNA follows: TGTGCCAGCAGTAATAGAAATGAAGCTTTCTTT. It yields the protein CASSNRNEAFF. V and J are TRBV6-2 or TRBV6-3 and TRBJ1-1, with D uncertain. Germline V gene lookup returns CDR1 MNHEY and CDR2 SVGEGT. The CDR3 extends over 11 amino acids. V shed 5 bases and J shed 7 bases, with 8 bases lying between them.

Regarding this clonotype: A single base separates this from a much larger clone, so it may be a read error. The CDR3 DNA follows: TGTGCCAGCAGCTCAAGACAGGGGGGTAGACCAGATACGCAGTATTTT. It encodes CASSSRQGGRPDTQYF. J is TRBJ2-3 and V is TRBV7-9; 9 bases agree with TRBD1. There are 16 residues in the CDR3. V gave up 4 bases and J gave up 4 bases; unmatched junction bases: 9. Per germline, CDR1 SEHNR and CDR2 FQNEAQ (reference sequence).

Only one count was recorded for this clonotype. The chain is built from TRBV29-1 and TRBJ2-7; D possibly uses TRBD1 or TRBD2 (5 bases each). V was clipped by 7 bases and J by 4 bases, with 11 bases between them. The CDR3 totals 11 residues. Germline CDR1 and CDR2: SQVTM and ANQGSEA. The CDR3: CSATGAYEQYF. The CDR3 bases are TGCAGCGCCACCGGGGCTTACGAGCAGTACTTC.

J is TRBJ1-2 and V is TRBV11-1; D might be TRBD1 (6 bases). The CDR3 sequence is 12 residues long. Germline assignment: CDR1 SGHAT and CDR2 FQDESV (reference sequence). The ends were cut back, 10 bases at V and 8 bases at J, with 17 bases in the middle. The CDR3 nucleotides are TGTGCCACCGGGGGGGCGCGTGACGGCTACACCTTC. Translating it yields CATGGARDGYTF.

The table lists this clonotype with many counts. CDR3 DNA sequence: TGTGCCAGCAGTTTGACAGGACAGTCAAATCAGCCCCAGCATTTT. This encodes CASSLTGQSNQPQHF. The J gene is TRBJ1-5, the V gene TRBV28; maybe TRBD1 (6 bases). Germline V CDR1 and CDR2: MDHEN, SYDVKM. The CDR3 has 15 amino acids. V was shortened by 3 bases and J by 4 bases, with 13 bases between the two germline ends.

There are a few counts of this clonotype. The V call is TRBV3-1, the J call TRBJ2-4; TRBD2 matches at 15 bases. The CDR3 is made up of 18 amino acids. Losses at the gene ends were 4 bases for V and 2 bases for J; bases not matched to a gene: 6. From germline, CDR1 is LGHDT and CDR2 YNNKEL (reference sequence). The CDR3 region is CASSLGTSGGRTKNIQYF. The CDR3 DNA reads TGTGCCAGCAGCCTAGGGACTAGCGGGGGGAGGACCAAAAACATTCAGTACTTC.

This clonotype turned up a few times. J is TRBJ2-7 and V is TRBV10-2; D possibly corresponds to TRBD1 (5 bases). V was clipped by 9 bases and J by 5 bases, with 14 bases between them. CDR1 and CDR2 from the germline V gene are WSHSY and SAAADI. There are 12 residues in the CDR3. The CDR3 region has the DNA TGCGCCAGTCATCAGGGTGGGAACGAGCAGTACTTC. This gives the protein CASHQGGNEQYF.

The chain combines TRBV2 with TRBJ1-5; D call uncertain. The CDR3 contains 11 residues. CDR1 SNHLY and CDR2 FYNNEI come from the germline V gene. Trimming shortened V by 3 bases and J by 7 bases, and 4 bases separated the two germline ends. DNA for the CDR3: TGTGCCAGCAGTGATGGCCAGCCCCAGCATTTT. It encodes CASSDGQPQHF.

This clonotype was found a few times. V and J are TRBV20-1 and TRBJ2-7, with TRBD2 matching 9 bases. Germline trimming cut 3 bases from V and 3 bases from J; bases unmatched to any gene: 9. Germline values: CDR1 DFQATT, CDR2 SNEGSKA (reference sequence). This CDR3 spans 15 amino acids. Here the CDR3 reads CSARGVASGDYEQYF. In DNA, the CDR3 is TGCAGTGCTAGGGGCGTGGCTAGCGGGGACTACGAGCAGTACTTC.

This clonotype was seen many times. V usage is TRBV18 and J usage is TRBJ2-7; D uncertain. Trimming removed 3 bases from V and 7 bases from J, with 22 bases in between. This CDR3 spans 16 amino acids. CDR1 and CDR2 from the germline V gene are KGHSH and LQKENI. The CDR3 loop is CASSPPLSAPLREQYF. The CDR3 DNA follows: TGTGCCAGCTCACCTCCCCTATCAGCCCCCCTTAGGGAGCAGTACTTC.

This clonotype was counted between two and nine times. The gene calls are TRBV20-1 and TRBJ2-7; 14 bases match TRBD2. Germline V gene data show CDR1 as DFQATT and CDR2 as SNEGSKA (reference sequence). With V trimmed by 3 bases and J by 3 bases, 4 bases remained unmatched. CDR3 length equals 15 residues. The DNA for the CDR3 is TGCAGTGCTAGTGTGACTAGCGGGGGGGTCTACGAGCAGTACTTC. It specifies CSASVTSGGVYEQYF.

This sequence joins TRBV30 and TRBJ2-7; no firm D call. Trimming removed 3 bases from V and 3 bases from J, with 6 bases in between. The CDR3 covers 11 residues. The V gene's germline CDR1 is GTSNPN and CDR2 SVGIG (reference sequence). CDR3 residues: CAWRHLYEQYF. In DNA form, the CDR3 reads TGTGCCTGGAGACACCTCTACGAGCAGTACTTC.

This clonotype was observed many times. This chain joins TRBV11-3 and TRBJ2-1; weak D call: TRBD1 (5 bases). CDR3 size: 17 residues. Trimming stripped 1 base from V and 3 bases from J, with 16 bases between. Per germline, CDR1 SGHNT and CDR2 YENEEA. The CDR3 bases are TGTGCCAGCAGCTTAGCGTTCCGGCAGGGATACTACAATGAGCAGTTCTTC. Encoded protein: CASSLAFRQGYYNEQFF.